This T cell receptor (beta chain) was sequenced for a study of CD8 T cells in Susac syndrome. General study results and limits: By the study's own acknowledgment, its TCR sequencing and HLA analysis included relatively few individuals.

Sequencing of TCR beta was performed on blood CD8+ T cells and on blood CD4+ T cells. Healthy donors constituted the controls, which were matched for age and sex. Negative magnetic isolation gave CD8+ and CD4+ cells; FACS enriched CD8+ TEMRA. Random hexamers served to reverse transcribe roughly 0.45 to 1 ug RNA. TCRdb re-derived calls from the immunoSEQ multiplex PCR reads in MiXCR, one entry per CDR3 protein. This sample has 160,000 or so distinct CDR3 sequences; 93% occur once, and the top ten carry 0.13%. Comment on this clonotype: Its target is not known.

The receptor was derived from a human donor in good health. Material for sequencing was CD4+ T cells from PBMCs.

CDR3 residues: CSATPGLEEFRQYF. DNA of the CDR3: TGCAGTGCAACTCCGGGACTAGAAGAGTTCCGGCAGTACTTC. The V gene is TRBV20-1, the J gene TRBJ2-7; 8 nucleotides match TRBD2. The CDR3 contains 14 residues. Germline lookup yields CDR1 DFQATT and CDR2 SNEGSKA (reference sequence). The V gene end was trimmed by 6 bases and the J gene end by 9 bases; junction bases not matched to a gene: 16.